This TCR beta chain was retrieved from a study of CD8 T cells in Susac syndrome. An amount of RNA that ranged from roughly 0.45 to 1 ug was reverse transcribed with random hexamers. TCRdb recomputed calls from the immunoSEQ multiplex PCR reads with MiXCR, one row per CDR3 protein. The sample lists tens of thousands of distinct CDR3 sequences; roughly 93% were seen once. Trimming removed 5 bases from V and 5 bases from J, with 15 bases in between. The germline V gene has CDR1 SEHNR and CDR2 FQNEAQ (reference sequence). The CDR3 covers 14 residues. CD8+ and CD4+ blood T cells underwent TCR beta sequencing. Controls were drawn from healthy donors and were matched for age and sex.

The J gene is TRBJ1-2, the V gene TRBV7-9, with D possibly being TRBD1 (6 bases). This receptor was taken from a human donor in good health. The sequenced material came from CD8+ T cells from PBMCs. The CDR3 region is CASSGGTSFYGYTF. The CDR3 nucleotides read TGTGCCAGCAGCGGCGGGACATCCTTTTATGGCTACACCTTC.